Below, 24 T cell receptor beta chains from the same sample are listed, as sequenced in a study of T cells in Graves' hyperthyroidism and ophthalmopathy. It was RNA transcripts that yielded the amplified TCR beta CDR3 regions. The primer set for the first-round RT-PCR of the TCR CDR3 was HTBI. TCRdb passed the multiplex PCR reads through MiXCR, listing each CDR3 protein once. The data contain approximately 690,000 distinct CDR3 sequences, less than 25% of them singletons. The sequencing input was blood. The origin of the receptors is a man aged 25-40 years with Graves' ophthalmopathy.

This clonotype was seen ten or more times. The chain employs TRBV27 and TRBJ2-3; maybe TRBD1 (5 bases). Germline loops: CDR1 MNHEY, CDR2 SMNVEV (reference sequence). Deletions cut 2 bases from V and 2 bases from J, with 8 bases between. There are 14 residues in the CDR3. The CDR3 is CASSLADTTDTQYF. DNA for the CDR3: TGTGCCAGCAGTTTAGCGGACACCACAGATACGCAGTATTTT.

The chain is built from TRBV29-1 and TRBJ2-3; 9 positions agree with TRBD2. J lost 2 bases, V lost 3 bases, and 3 bases had no gene match. Germline V gives CDR1 SQVTM, CDR2 ANQGSEA. This CDR3 has 14 residues. CDR3 region: CSVEGLAYTDTQYF. The CDR3 DNA is TGCAGCGTTGAGGGACTAGCTTACACAGATACGCAGTATTTT.

This clonotype has more than one count but fewer than ten. CDR3 nucleotide sequence: TGTGCCAGCAGCTTAGGCCCGATAGAAAAACTGTTTTTT. It translates to CASSLGPIEKLFF. V usage is TRBV7-9 and J usage is TRBJ1-4; unclear D gene. Trimming shortened V by 1 base and J by 8 bases, and 8 bases separated the two germline ends. In germline, CDR1 is SEHNR, CDR2 FQNEAQ (reference sequence). There are 13 residues in the CDR3.

This clonotype appeared a few times. This rearrangement joins TRBV27 to TRBJ2-3; 7 bases fit TRBD2. The CDR3 runs to 15 residues. CDR1 and CDR2 (germline): MNHEY, SMNVEV (reference sequence). The ends lost 5 bases at V and 4 bases at J; junction bases unmatched: 9. This CDR3 reads CASSTGGREADTQYF. CDR3 DNA sequence: TGTGCCAGCAGTACTGGTGGGAGGGAGGCAGATACGCAGTATTTT.

The chain links TRBV28 to TRBJ2-7, with TRBD2 identical over 9 bases. There are 16 residues in the CDR3. From germline, CDR1 is MDHEN and CDR2 SYDVKM. With 4 bases clipped from V and 2 bases from J, the junction kept 9 bases outside the gene matches. As DNA, the CDR3 is TGTGCCAGCAGTTCCCCCTCTAGCGGGGCTACCTACGAGCAGTACTTC. Translating it yields CASSSPSSGATYEQYF.

This clonotype was counted only a few times. The chain is built from TRBV2 and TRBJ2-3; D not certain. Trimming removed 5 bases at V and 2 bases at J, with 29 bases between. Germline CDR1 reads SNHLY; CDR2 reads FYNNEI. The CDR3 is made up of 20 amino acids. This CDR3 is CASSLTTPHRLGYHTDTQYF. The CDR3 nucleotides read TGTGCCAGCAGTTTAACGACGCCTCATCGCCTGGGCTACCACACAGATACGCAGTATTTT.

This clonotype was picked up many times. V gene TRBV12-3 or TRBV12-4 combines with J gene TRBJ1-5; tentatively, D is TRBD1 (6 bases). The CDR3 loop spans 13 amino acids. V was trimmed by 6 bases and J by 2 bases, leaving 8 bases between them. Written as DNA, the CDR3 is TGTGCCAGCAGGTCAGGGGGCAATCAGCCCCAGCATTTT. Protein sequence: CASRSGGNQPQHF.

The chain combines TRBV18 with TRBJ1-1, with a weak D call TRBD1 (5 bases). With 3 bases removed from V and 5 bases from J, the gap between germline ends came to 10 bases. This CDR3 is 13 amino acids long. Per germline, CDR1 KGHSH and CDR2 LQKENI. CDR3 bases: TGTGCCAGCTCACCCAAAAGGGGAACTGAAGCTTTCTTT. Protein: CASSPKRGTEAFF.

The chain joins TRBV20-1 to TRBJ2-1; D unclear. V lost 3 bases and J 9 bases, leaving 12 bases between the germline ends. The CDR3 consists of 12 residues. The V gene's germline CDR1 is DFQATT and CDR2 SNEGSKA (reference sequence). Here the CDR3 DNA reads TGCAGTGCTAGTCCTGGCCCCATTGAGCAGTTCTTC. As protein: CSASPGPIEQFF.

This clonotype was seen at least ten times. A junction end diverges from the germline sequence, so it may reflect a read error. This rearrangement joins TRBV12-3 or TRBV12-4 to TRBJ1-2; D remains ambiguous. The CDR3 spans 12 residues. CDR3 bases: TGTGCCAGCAGCTTAGGGATCTATGGCTACACCTTC. Translated: CASSLGIYGYTF.

This clonotype was counted at least ten times. The chain has TRBV6-1 and TRBJ1-4; no definite D call. V lost 6 bases to trimming and J lost 7 bases, with 9 bases between them. The CDR3 loop spans 12 amino acids. The V gene's germline CDR1 is MNHNS and CDR2 SASEGT. In DNA form, the CDR3 reads TGTGCCAGCAGGGCAGGAGGTGAAAAACTGTTTTTT. Translating gives CASRAGGEKLFF.

This clonotype was seen ten or more times. V usage is TRBV11-2 and J usage is TRBJ1-2; 9 bases align to TRBD1. The CDR3 covers 15 residues. Germline V lookup: CDR1 SGHAT, CDR2 FQNNGV. J lost 3 bases, V lost 5 bases, and 7 bases had no gene match. The CDR3 DNA reads TGTGCCAGCAGCCCCCGGAGGACAGGGGACTATGGCTACACCTTC. Translation: CASSPRRTGDYGYTF.

V usage is TRBV6-1 and J usage is TRBJ2-7; TRBD1 aligns across 7 bases. CDR1 is MNHNS, CDR2 SASEGT, per germline. V dropped 6 bases and J dropped 2; count of bases not matched to a gene: 10. This CDR3 is 15 amino acids long. CDR3 in amino acids: CASRTTGVGAYEQYF. The CDR3 DNA reads as TGTGCCAGCAGGACAACAGGGGTAGGGGCCTACGAGCAGTACTTC.

The chain employs TRBV18 and TRBJ2-2; TRBD1 matches 7 bases. CDR1 is KGHSH and CDR2 is LQKENI in the germline V gene. Trimming cost V 2 bases and J 6 bases; bases outside gene matches: 6. This CDR3 comprises 15 residues. The chain's CDR3 is CASSPKRGHAGELFF. The CDR3, as DNA: TGTGCCAGCTCACCAAAAAGGGGGCACGCCGGGGAGCTGTTTTTT.

This clonotype was detected only a few times. This rearrangement joins TRBV12-3 or TRBV12-4 to TRBJ2-1; 8 bases align to TRBD1. The CDR3 runs to 19 residues. J lost 8 bases, V lost 3 bases, and 21 bases had no gene match. The CDR3 protein is CASSFRIPDRVANNDEQFF. The CDR3 DNA reads TGTGCCAGCAGTTTCAGAATCCCGGACAGGGTCGCCAATAATGATGAGCAGTTCTTC.

This clonotype was picked up a small number of times. The chain carries TRBV6-1 and TRBJ1-5, with 9 bases identical to TRBD1. Unmatched junction bases numbered 12, after V lost 5 bases and J lost 7 bases. Looked up from germline, CDR1 is MNHNS and CDR2 is SASEGT. The CDR3 contains 16 residues. CDR3: CASSSTGTGPRQPQHF. CDR3 in DNA: TGTGCCAGCAGTTCAACCGGGACAGGGCCGCGGCAGCCCCAGCATTTT.

This clonotype was counted once. The chain employs TRBV4-1 and TRBJ2-4; TRBD2 matches at 7 bases. Germline CDR1 reads MGHRA; CDR2 reads YSYEKL. The junction had 6 bases not matched to a gene; V was cut back by 0 bases and J by 4 bases. The CDR3 is made up of 16 amino acids. CDR3 coding DNA: TGCGCCAGCAGCCAAGAATTCGGGGGGACGAAAAACATTCAGTACTTC. It translates to CASSQEFGGTKNIQYF.

This clonotype was counted between two and nine times. The chain couples TRBV7-2 to TRBJ2-1; D perhaps matches TRBD1 (5 bases). Germline assignment: CDR1 SGHTA and CDR2 FQGNSA. CDR3 length: 18 amino acids. Trimming pared 0 bases from V and 2 bases from J, leaving 17 bases between. The CDR3 reads CASSLAGLDMDPYNEQFF. DNA of the CDR3: TGTGCCAGCAGCTTAGCGGGGCTGGATATGGACCCCTACAATGAGCAGTTCTTC.

This clonotype has only a few counts. The CDR3 sequence is CASSPRDSTTYEQYF. The CDR3 DNA sequence: TGTGCCAGCAGCCCCCGTGACAGTACTACCTACGAGCAGTACTTC. This chain uses TRBV9 with TRBJ2-7, with a possible D match to TRBD1 (5 bases). There are 15 residues in the CDR3. Germline loops: CDR1 SGDLS, CDR2 YYNGEE. V dropped 4 bases and J dropped 2 bases, with 16 bases sitting between them.

The table lists this clonotype with many counts. This chain links TRBV3-1 with TRBJ1-1; D remains unclear. This CDR3 is 14 amino acids long. Trimming cost V 2 bases and J 11 bases, with 18 bases left between them. Germline values: CDR1 LGHDT, CDR2 YNNKEL (reference sequence). This CDR3 reads CASSQNRRRSEAFF. The CDR3 nucleotides read TGTGCCAGCAGCCAAAATCGGAGGCGGAGCGAGGCTTTCTTT.

This clonotype was observed at least ten times. This sequence joins TRBV5-5 and TRBJ2-5; D may correspond to TRBD1 or TRBD2 (6 bases each). Trimming removed 6 bases at V and 3 bases at J, with 21 bases between. This CDR3 is 16 amino acids long. Germline V CDR1 and CDR2: SGHKS, YYEKEE (reference sequence). The CDR3 sequence: CASNPWFGGTKETQYF. In DNA form, the CDR3 reads TGTGCCAGCAACCCCTGGTTCGGGGGCACGAAAGAGACCCAGTACTTC. The entire variable domain, with the rest obtained from reference TRBV5-5 and TRBJ2-5, is as follows: DAGVTQSPTHLIKTRGQQVTLRCSPISGHKSVSWYQQVLGQGPQFIFQYYEKEERGRGNFPDRFSARQFPNYSSELNVNALLLGDSALYLCASNPWFGGTKETQYFGPGTRLLVL.

The chain uses TRBV14 and TRBJ2-3, with TRBD2 as a possible D gene (5 bases). CDR1 is SGHDN, CDR2 FVKESK, per germline. This CDR3 has 17 amino acids. Deletions cut 4 bases from V and 5 bases from J, with 22 bases between. As DNA, the CDR3 is TGTGCCAGCAGCCCCCTGGACTTGAGCCCTTCCGGAGATACGCAGTATTTT. Its protein is CASSPLDLSPSGDTQYF.

The chain is built from TRBV4-1 and TRBJ2-7, with 7 bases lining up with TRBD1. Germline-derived CDR1 and CDR2 are MGHRA and YSYEKL. V was clipped by 3 bases and J by 3 bases; unmatched bases: 11. The CDR3 has 16 residues. CDR3 nucleotide sequence: TGCGCCAGCAGCCATCGAGCAGACAGGGATAGCTACGAGCAGTACTTC. It codes for CASSHRADRDSYEQYF.

The rearrangement joins TRBV7-2 to TRBJ2-5, with 9 bases that match TRBD2. The junction had 13 bases not matched to a gene; V was cut back by 5 bases and J by 6 bases. The CDR3 sequence is 16 residues long. CDR1 SGHTA and CDR2 FQGNSA come from the germline V gene. CDR3 nucleotide sequence: TGTGCCAGCAGCAACACGCGGGCGGGAGGGCCGAAGACCCAGTACTTC. It codes for CASSNTRAGGPKTQYF. Full variable domain (remainder filled in from reference TRBV7-2 and TRBJ2-5): GAGVSQSPSNKVTEKGKDVELRCDPISGHTALYWYRQSLGQGLEFLIYFQGNSAPDKSGLPSDRFSAERTGGSVSTLTIQRTQQEDSAVYLCASSNTRAGGPKTQYFGPGTRLLVL.